This TCR beta chain was obtained from a study of radiotherapy plus CTLA-4 blockade in lung cancer. This CDR3 is built from 18 residues. CDR1 LGHNA and CDR2 YSLEER come from the germline V gene. Trimming cost V 4 bases and J 4 bases; bases outside gene matches: 13. General observations from the study: Following radiotherapy plus ipilimumab, tumor-derived TCR clones expanded in the blood. Early shifts in blood T cell clones, with interferon-beta, reportedly predicted response best.

CTLA-4 blockade using ipilimumab, together with focal radiation, was received by patients with chemo-refractory metastatic non-small-cell lung cancer. Comment on this clone: Its target is unknown.

TCRdb keeps only in-frame clones here, not all; method: immunoSEQ multiplex PCR. The data hold some 30,000 clones, with over 70% observed a single time. The sequencing used peripheral blood, collected from a patient treated with radiotherapy plus ipilimumab. The TCR comes from a human donor with non-small cell lung cancer that progressed on radiotherapy plus ipilimumab. V usage is TRBV4-3 and J usage is TRBJ1-2; TRBD1 agrees at 12 bases. Here the CDR3 DNA reads TGCGCCAGCAGCCGCAGTCCGGGACAGGGGGCATACGGCTATGGCTACACCTTC. Translated, it gives CASSRSPGQGAYGYGYTF.